This T cell receptor beta chain was sequenced for a study of blood T cell repertoires in COVID-19. Background on the study: The study drew acute and convalescent COVID-19 samples from the United States, Italy and Spain. T cells, B-cell-depleted T cells, or PBMCs supplied cDNA or gDNA.

Germline V lookup: CDR1 MDHEN, CDR2 SYDVKM. This CDR3 spans 13 amino acids. The V gene lost 9 bases and the J gene lost 5 bases, with 11 bases spanning the gap. As processed by the authors: Amplification of reference gene primers provided the estimated nucleated cell counts. Here immunoSEQ multiplex PCR was the method, and the copy in TCRdb shows in-frame clones only, minus some. V, J and clone size were drawn from that table, and D and trimming were deduced from the DNA. The sample has over 85,000 clones, around 84% seen once. This receptor was taken from a man aged 55 to 70 with acute or convalescent COVID-19. This rearrangement joins TRBV28 to TRBJ1-6; tentative D call: TRBD1 (6 bases). The sequenced sample was peripheral blood. CDR3 amino acids: CASTGQNNSPLHF. The CDR3 coding sequence is TGTGCCAGTACTGGACAGAATAATTCACCCCTCCACTTT.